The T cell receptor (beta chain) described here comes from a study of shared clonotypes between healthy human individuals (dated by TCRdb to 2020 to 2021). Some background on the complete study: The cohort comprised a couple of women and a few men aged 18 to 49 years. Per donor, three plates each were used for CD4 naive and CD4 memory, two for CD8 naive, and one for CD8 memory. Blood TCR repertoires of a handful of healthy adults were deeply sequenced to estimate repertoire size and the extent of clonotype sharing between individuals. To increase sequencing depth and limit assay-specific biases, TCR repertoire library preparation and sequencing were carried out by different laboratories using diverse techniques. Each donor's leukapheresis produced roughly between roughly 0.85 and 9 billion PBMCs.

Summary of the overall study and its limitations: Based on pairwise subsampling, the degree of clonotype sharing among donors was expected to be affected by sequencing depth. Even with the large sequencing depth, rarefaction of the sorted-subset datasets indicated that sequencing was incomplete. Around 5% of naive CD4, 3.5% of naive CD8, about 2.5% of memory CD4, and 0.4% of memory CD8 clonotypes were shared across a few donors. Estimated clonotype richness was generally larger for naive than for memory subsets. Clonotypes shared by all four sorted-subset donors showed higher generation probabilities than non-shared clonotypes. Sampling was restricted to blood, and TCR repertoires in tissues likely differ from the TCR repertoires found in blood. Because the study included a small number of donors, the genetic and exposure-history diversity represented was limited.

A note on this clone: Its antigen remains undetermined. The input lacks base qualities; no much larger clone sits a single base away.

The donors were healthy, HIV-negative adults who had no recently reported acute infections or vaccinations. All donors were Caucasian adults living in Nashville, Tennessee, USA. CD4+ T cells were enriched by magnetic negative selection; naive cells were then positively selected on CD45RA, and the negative fraction formed the memory subset. Blood was collected by leukapheresis, and PBMCs were isolated by Ficoll-Histopaque density gradient centrifugation and then cryopreserved in liquid nitrogen vapor phase. Analytical flow cytometry was used to check the purity and quantity of each magnetically sorted T cell population. Genomic DNA was isolated from each sorted fraction and quantified by UV absorbance on a Nanodrop 2000c. Relative to germline, V is missing 0 bases and J is missing 3 bases, with 2 bases of the junction outside any gene match. Measured from the cysteine to the phenylalanine, the CDR3 is 15 residues long. Left in the record is the CDR3 DNA by itself, 45 bases read in frame from the first base. The germline V gene sets CDR1 to SGHRS and CDR2 to YFSETQ.

Using the deep immunoSEQ assay, TCR CDR3 regions were amplified from genomic DNA by multiplex PCR. Extracted genomic DNA from each cell subset was distributed evenly across all wells of several immunoSEQ 96-well plates, and each plate was treated as a replicate. For sorted subsets, each replicate PCR was loaded with 200 ng genomic DNA, equivalent to about 33,000 T cell genomes. Purified libraries were measured with a Qubit 3.0 fluorometer, size-checked on a Bioanalyzer 2100, and measured again with the KAPA Library Quantification kit. Every immunoSEQ 96-well plate was sequenced on a dedicated single-read 150-cycle Illumina NextSeq 550 flow cell. Turning to the authors' computational methods: Because only junctional sequences without quality scores were contained in the immunoSEQ output, filtering matching that applied to full-length reads could not be performed. To assign V/J genes and CDR3, sequences were annotated against IMGT germline references using PyIR, a Python wrapper for IgBLAST v1.9. Reads were filtered out if the reads had weak V/J assignments (E-value above 1e-6), no CDR3, stop codons, out-of-frame junctions, or ambiguous translated residues. V3J clonotypes were defined by identical inferred V gene, J gene, and CDR3 amino acid sequence. Percentage overlap between repertoires was computed as shared unique clonotypes divided by the size of the smaller repertoire. Richness of each repertoire was evaluated using RTK rarefaction, the Chao1 estimator, and Recon v2.1 estimates of unobserved clonotypes. OLGA was used to compute generation probabilities for all TCRbeta clonotypes that the gDNA method yielded from a few donors. The table comes from immuneACCESS by way of TCRdb, which keeps in-frame sequences with V and J called. Part of the clones is missing from these tables; in studies checked, under half for an unresolved V gene and the rest for unknown reasons. V and J calls and clone size are those listed in that table; D and trimming were worked out from the DNA. The sample table contains roughly 1,000,000 clones; only one count was recorded for around three quarters of them. Under 0.8% of the sample is held by the ten biggest clonotypes.

The receptor chain draws on TRBV5-1 and TRBJ2-2; 7 middle bases align to TRBD1. Input material: memory CD4+ T cells from PBMCs. The cell subset or site label corresponds to: CD45RA-negative fraction. The source is a man aged 18 to 29 in good health. Some clones in this sample may be carry-over from other donors' samples. The encoded CDR3 is CASSLGQGYTGELFF. The DNA sequence is TGCGCCAGCAGCTTGGGACAGGGATACACCGGGGAGCTGTTTTTT.